The 11 T cell receptor beta chains listed next were all sequenced from one sample in a study of long-term antiretroviral therapy in people with HIV. At survey level, the immunoSEQ assay was run in its v3.0 version. The table came from immunoSEQ multiplex PCR; TCRdb's copy has only in-frame clones and leaves some out. The data hold around 25,000 clones, with 95% observed a single time. Sequenced here: unsorted PBMCs, sampled about 4.7 years after starting antiretroviral therapy. These receptors all stem from a woman in her forties or fifties with HIV.

V gene TRBV7-8 combines with J gene TRBJ2-1; TRBD1 matches at 7 bases. This CDR3 spans 16 amino acids. V lost 7 bases to trimming and J lost 4 bases; unmatched junction nucleotides: 13. CDR1 is SGHVS and CDR2 is FQNEAQ in the germline V gene. CDR3 sequence: CASKVGSGQQYNEQFF. CDR3 sequence (DNA): TGTGCCAGCAAGGTTGGTTCGGGACAGCAATACAATGAGCAGTTCTTC.

The V gene is TRBV6-5, the J gene TRBJ2-3; a weak D match, TRBD1 (6 bases). Germline CDR1 is MNHEY and CDR2 is SVGAGI. The length of the CDR3 is 15 residues. Between the trimmed V and J ends, which lost 3 bases and 6 bases, there was a span of 16 bases. The CDR3 protein is CASSYSILQGDTQYF. Written as DNA, the CDR3 is TGTGCCAGCAGTTATTCCATCCTACAGGGCGATACGCAGTATTTT.

V gene TRBV7-8 combines with J gene TRBJ2-5, with 10 bases fitting TRBD2. The V and J ends lost 1 base and 2 bases, in that order; junction bases with no gene match: 13. CDR3 length equals 19 residues. Germline V gene lookup returns CDR1 SGHVS and CDR2 FQNEAQ. The CDR3 reads CASSLGLAGATSPQETQYF. CDR3 in DNA: TGTGCCAGCAGCTTAGGACTAGCGGGCGCCACATCCCCACAAGAGACCCAGTACTTC.

Regarding this clone: The germline gene is not matched at one end of the junction; a read error may be the cause. The chain is built from TRBV29-1 and TRBJ2-5, with D unresolved. This CDR3 is built from 9 residues. CDR1 is SQVTM and CDR2 is ANQGSEA in the germline V gene. The CDR3 nucleotides are TGCAGCGTTTCAGATCCTCGGGACTTC. Encoded protein: CSVSDPRDF.

The chain links TRBV5-1 to TRBJ2-1, with 7 bases aligning to TRBD1. This CDR3 has 16 amino acids. After removal of 0 bases from V and 0 bases from J, the junction contained 3 bases not matched to a gene. Germline-derived CDR1 and CDR2 are SGHRS and YFSETQ. In nucleotides, the CDR3 is TGCGCCAGCAGCTTGGAGACAGGGAGCTCCTACAATGAGCAGTTCTTC. Protein sequence: CASSLETGSSYNEQFF.

The J gene is TRBJ2-7, the V gene TRBV19; TRBD1 matches at 8 bases. This CDR3 spans 13 amino acids. The J segment lost 4 bases and the V segment lost 6 bases, leaving 5 bases of the junction unmatched. Germline assignment: CDR1 LNHDA and CDR2 SQIVND (reference sequence). The CDR3 DNA reads as TGTGCCAGTAGGGGACAGGAACGATACGAGCAGTACTTC. Its protein is CASRGQERYEQYF.

The chain uses TRBV5-1 and TRBJ2-7; D possibly uses TRBD1 or TRBD2 (5 bases each). The CDR3 covers 18 residues. V dropped 0 bases and J dropped 7 bases, with 26 bases sitting between them. Germline lookup yields CDR1 SGHRS and CDR2 YFSETQ. CDR3 in amino acids: CASSLAGGGGSLEGEQYF. CDR3 DNA: TGCGCCAGCAGCTTGGCCGGAGGCGGCGGGTCTCTTGAGGGGGAGCAGTACTTC.

The chain is built from TRBV25-1 and TRBJ1-5; D not certain. CDR1 is MGHDK, CDR2 SYGVNS, per germline. The CDR3 consists of 12 residues. V was trimmed by 4 bases and J by 6 bases, leaving 7 bases between them. The DNA for the CDR3 is TGTGCCAGCAGTGGGGAGTGTCAGCCCCAGCATTTT. Its protein product is CASSGECQPQHF.

This chain connects TRBV5-1 to TRBJ2-1; the D gene is possibly TRBD2 (6 bases). The germline V and J ends were trimmed by 5 bases and 5 bases, with 20 bases remaining between them. Germline-derived CDR1 and CDR2 are SGHRS and YFSETQ. The CDR3 length is 16 residues. DNA of the CDR3: TGCGCCAGCAGGTTATCTGCTCTGGGAGGCCACAATGAGCAGTTCTTC. This encodes CASRLSALGGHNEQFF. Full variable domain (outside the CDR3, taken from reference TRBV5-1 and TRBJ2-1): KAGVTQTPRYLIKTRGQQVTLSCSPISGHRSVSWYQQTPGQGLQFLFEYFSETQRNKGNFPGRFSGRQFSNSRSEMNVSTLELGDSALYLCASRLSALGGHNEQFFGPGTRLTVL.

This chain joins TRBV7-2 and TRBJ2-1; tentatively, D is TRBD2 (6 bases). The CDR3 covers 15 residues. Trimming left V 5 bases short and J 5 bases short, with 16 bases between. Germline values: CDR1 SGHTA, CDR2 FQGNSA. CDR3 sequence: CASSLGLAPHNEQFF. CDR3 DNA sequence: TGTGCCAGCAGCCTGGGACTGGCCCCCCACAATGAGCAGTTCTTC.

CDR3: CSVDPTEAFF. CDR3 coding DNA: TGCAGCGTTGACCCCACTGAAGCTTTCTTT. The chain uses TRBV29-1 and TRBJ1-1; no firm D call. The CDR3 is made up of 10 amino acids. CDR1 and CDR2 (germline): SQVTM, ANQGSEA. Trimming took off 3 bases at V and 4 bases at J, with 3 bases between the two ends.